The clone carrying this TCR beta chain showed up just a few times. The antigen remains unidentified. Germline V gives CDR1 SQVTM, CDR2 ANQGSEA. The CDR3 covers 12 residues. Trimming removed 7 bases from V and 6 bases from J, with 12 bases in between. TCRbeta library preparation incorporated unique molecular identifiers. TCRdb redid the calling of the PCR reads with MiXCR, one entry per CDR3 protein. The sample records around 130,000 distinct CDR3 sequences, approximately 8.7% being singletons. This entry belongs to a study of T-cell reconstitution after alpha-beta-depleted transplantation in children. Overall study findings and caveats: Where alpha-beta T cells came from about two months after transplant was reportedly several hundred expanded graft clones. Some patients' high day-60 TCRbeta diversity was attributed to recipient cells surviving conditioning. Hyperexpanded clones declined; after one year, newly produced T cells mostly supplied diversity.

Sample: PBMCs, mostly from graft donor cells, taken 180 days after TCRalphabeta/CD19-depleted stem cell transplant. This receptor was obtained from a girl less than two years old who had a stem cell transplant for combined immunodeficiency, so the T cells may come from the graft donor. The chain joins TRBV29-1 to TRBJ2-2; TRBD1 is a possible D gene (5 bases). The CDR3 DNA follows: TGCAGCGCCCCTCCAGGGCCCGGGGAGCTGTTTTTT. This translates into CSAPPGPGELFF.